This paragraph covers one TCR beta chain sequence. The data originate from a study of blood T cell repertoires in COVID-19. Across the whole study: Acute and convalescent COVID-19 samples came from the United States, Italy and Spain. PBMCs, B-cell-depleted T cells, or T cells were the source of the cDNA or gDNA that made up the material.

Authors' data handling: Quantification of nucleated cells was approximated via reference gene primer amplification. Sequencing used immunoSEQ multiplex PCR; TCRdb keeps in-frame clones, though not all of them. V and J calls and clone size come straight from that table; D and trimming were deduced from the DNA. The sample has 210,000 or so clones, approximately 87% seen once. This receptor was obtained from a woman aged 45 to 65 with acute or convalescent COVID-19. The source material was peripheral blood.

The CDR3 DNA sequence: TGTGCCAGCAGTTTATCCGGGACACTCCTCTATGGCTACACCTTC. Encoded protein: CASSLSGTLLYGYTF. The chain has TRBV27 and TRBJ1-2, with D maybe TRBD1 (6 bases). This CDR3 region has 15 residues. Trimming stripped 0 bases from V and 4 bases from J, with 12 bases between. Looked up from germline, CDR1 is MNHEY and CDR2 is SMNVEV (reference sequence).